Sequencing of this TCR beta chain was carried out in a study of T cell repertoires in cytomegalovirus infection. About the study: Through public TCR beta signatures, both CMV infection and matching HLA type were indicated. Study-level findings and limits: Carriers of CMV and the relevant HLA type were discriminated by public TCR beta frequency.

Using its own MiXCR run on the reads, TCRdb lists one record per CDR3 protein. Of approximately 400,000 distinct CDR3 sequences in the sample, about a third were seen once. The CDR3 has 16 amino acids. Trimming shortened V by 6 bases and J by 5 bases, and 21 bases separated the two germline ends. Germline CDR1 reads MNHNS; CDR2 reads SASEGT. Note on this clonotype: Its antigen is currently unknown.

The chain uses TRBV6-1 and TRBJ2-3, with a possible D match to TRBD2 (6 bases). Source material: PBMCs. The sequence was collected from a human donor in good health (CMV status not recorded). Some clones in this sample may be carry-over from other donors' samples. CDR3 protein: CASRRTRDSPGDTQYF. The CDR3 region has the DNA TGTGCCAGCAGACGCACCCGGGACTCCCCAGGAGATACGCAGTATTTT.